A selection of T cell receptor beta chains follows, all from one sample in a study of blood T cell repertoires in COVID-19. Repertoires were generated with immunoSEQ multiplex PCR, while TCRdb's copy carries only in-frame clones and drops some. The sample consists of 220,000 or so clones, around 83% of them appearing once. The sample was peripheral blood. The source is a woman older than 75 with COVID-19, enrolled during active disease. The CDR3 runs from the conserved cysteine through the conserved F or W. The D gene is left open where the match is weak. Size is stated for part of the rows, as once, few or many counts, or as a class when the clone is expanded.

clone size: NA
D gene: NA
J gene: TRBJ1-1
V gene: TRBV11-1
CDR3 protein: CASSGQTNTEAFF
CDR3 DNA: TGTGCCAGCAGCGGACAAACGAACACTGAAGCTTTCTTT

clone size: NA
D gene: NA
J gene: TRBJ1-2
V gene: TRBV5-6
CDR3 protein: CASSLGRRGYGYTF
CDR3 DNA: TGTGCCAGCAGCTTGGGCAGGCGGGGGTATGGCTACACCTTC

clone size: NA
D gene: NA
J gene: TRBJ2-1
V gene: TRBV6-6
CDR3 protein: CASNNPRQLTYNEQFF
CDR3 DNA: TGTGCCAGCAATAACCCCCGACAGCTAACCTACAATGAGCAGTTCTTC

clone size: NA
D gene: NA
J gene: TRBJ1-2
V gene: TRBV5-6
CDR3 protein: CASSLDGNYGYTF
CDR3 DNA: TGTGCCAGCAGCTTGGACGGTAACTATGGCTACACCTTC

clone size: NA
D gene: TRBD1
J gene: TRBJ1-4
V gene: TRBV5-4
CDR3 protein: CASSLSTGSHEKLFF
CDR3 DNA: TGTGCCAGCAGCTTATCGACAGGGAGTCATGAAAAACTGTTTTTT

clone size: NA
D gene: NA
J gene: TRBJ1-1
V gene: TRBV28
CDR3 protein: CASSLLDKNTEAFF
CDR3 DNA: TGTGCCAGCAGTTTACTCGACAAGAACACTGAAGCTTTCTTT

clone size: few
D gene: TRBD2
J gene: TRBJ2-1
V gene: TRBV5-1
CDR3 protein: CASSPPRLAGYNEQFF
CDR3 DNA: TGCGCCAGCAGCCCACCCCGACTAGCGGGCTACAATGAGCAGTTCTTC

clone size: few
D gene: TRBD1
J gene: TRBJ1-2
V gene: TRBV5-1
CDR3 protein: CASSLEGAFYGYTF
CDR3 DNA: TGCGCCAGCAGCCTCGAGGGGGCTTTCTATGGCTACACCTTC

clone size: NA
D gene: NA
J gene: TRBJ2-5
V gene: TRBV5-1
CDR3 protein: CASSSGVVETQYF
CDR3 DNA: TGCGCCAGCAGCTCGGGGGTCGTAGAGACCCAGTACTTC

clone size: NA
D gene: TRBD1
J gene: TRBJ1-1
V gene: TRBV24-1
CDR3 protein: CATSDSRTGNTEAFF
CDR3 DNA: TGTGCCACCAGTGATTCCAGGACAGGGAACACTGAAGCTTTCTTT

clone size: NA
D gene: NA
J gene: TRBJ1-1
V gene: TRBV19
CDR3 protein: CASSGNRLGTEAFF
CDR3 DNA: TGTGCGAGTAGTGGGAACAGGTTGGGGACTGAAGCTTTCTTT

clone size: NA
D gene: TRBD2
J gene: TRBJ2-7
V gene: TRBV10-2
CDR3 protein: CASSELTAGGAYEQYF
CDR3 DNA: TGCGCCAGCAGTGAGTTGACGGCGGGGGGAGCCTACGAGCAGTACTTC

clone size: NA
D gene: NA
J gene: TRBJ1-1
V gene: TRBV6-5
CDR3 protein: CASRSTGLTEAFF
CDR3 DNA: TGTGCCAGCAGGTCCACAGGGCTGACTGAAGCTTTCTTT

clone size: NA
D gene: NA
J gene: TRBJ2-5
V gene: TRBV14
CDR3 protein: CASSQGGLGGWTQYF
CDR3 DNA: TGTGCCAGCAGCCAGGGCGGACTAGGGGGATGGACCCAGTACTTC

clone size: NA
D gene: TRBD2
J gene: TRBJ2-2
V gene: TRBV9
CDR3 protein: CATSGNTGELFF
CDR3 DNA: TGTGCCACTAGCGGGAACACCGGGGAGCTGTTTTTT

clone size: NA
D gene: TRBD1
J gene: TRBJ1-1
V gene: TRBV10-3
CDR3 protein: CAISGTGGNTEAFF
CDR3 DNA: TGTGCCATCAGTGGGACAGGGGGTAACACTGAAGCTTTCTTT

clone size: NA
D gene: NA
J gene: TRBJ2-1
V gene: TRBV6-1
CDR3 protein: CASSEVGLSYNEQFF
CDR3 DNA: TGTGCCAGCAGTGAAGTGGGGCTGTCCTACAATGAGCAGTTCTTC

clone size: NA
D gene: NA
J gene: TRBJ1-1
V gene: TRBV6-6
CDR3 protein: CASVLNTQGPNTEAFF
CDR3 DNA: TGTGCCAGCGTCCTTAATACACAGGGCCCTAACACTGAAGCTTTCTTT

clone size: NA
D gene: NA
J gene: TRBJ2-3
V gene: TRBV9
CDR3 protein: CASSVGIDTQYF
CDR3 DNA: TGTGCCAGCAGCGTAGGTATAGATACGCAGTATTTT

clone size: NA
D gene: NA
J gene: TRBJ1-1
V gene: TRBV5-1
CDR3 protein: CASSLDMMNTEAFF
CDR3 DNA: TGCGCCAGCAGCTTGGACATGATGAACACTGAAGCTTTCTTT

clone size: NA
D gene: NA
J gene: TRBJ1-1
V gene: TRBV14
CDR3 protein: CASSRQTGFEAFF
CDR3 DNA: TGTGCCAGCAGCCGACAAACAGGGTTCGAGGCTTTCTTT

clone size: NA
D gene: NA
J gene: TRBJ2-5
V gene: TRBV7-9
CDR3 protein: CASSLYGGSQETQYF
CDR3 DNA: TGTGCCAGCAGCTTATATGGGGGGTCCCAAGAGACCCAGTACTTC

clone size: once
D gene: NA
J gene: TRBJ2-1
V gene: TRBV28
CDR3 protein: CASRPALGVDTHNEQFF
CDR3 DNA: TGTGCCAGCAGGCCTGCGCTGGGAGTAGATACCCACAATGAGCAGTTCTTC

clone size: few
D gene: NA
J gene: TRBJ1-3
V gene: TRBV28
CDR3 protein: CASSSPGTPFGNTIYF
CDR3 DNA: TGTGCCAGCAGTTCCCCCGGGACACCCTTTGGAAACACCATATATTTT

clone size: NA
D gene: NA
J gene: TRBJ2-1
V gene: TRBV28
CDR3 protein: CASSPPEGEQFF
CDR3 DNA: TGTGCCAGCAGCCCCCCTGAGGGTGAGCAGTTCTTC

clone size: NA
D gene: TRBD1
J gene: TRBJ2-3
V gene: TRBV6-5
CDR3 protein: CASKGQGTDTQYF
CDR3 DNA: TGTGCCAGCAAGGGACAGGGCACAGATACGCAGTATTTT

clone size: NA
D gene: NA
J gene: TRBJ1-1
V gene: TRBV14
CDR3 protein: CASSLKGSEAFF
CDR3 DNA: TGTGCCAGCAGCCTGAAGGGGTCTGAAGCTTTCTTT

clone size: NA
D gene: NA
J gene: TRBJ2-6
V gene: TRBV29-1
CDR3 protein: CSVLGHLSGANVLTF
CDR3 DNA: TGCAGCGTTCTCGGACATCTCTCTGGGGCCAACGTCCTGACTTTC

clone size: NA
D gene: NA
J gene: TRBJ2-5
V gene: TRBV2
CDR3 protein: CASTRTRETQYF
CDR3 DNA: TGTGCCAGCACAAGAACTCGGGAGACCCAGTACTTC

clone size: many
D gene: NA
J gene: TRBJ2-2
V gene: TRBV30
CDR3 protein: CAWRLHPGELFF
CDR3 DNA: TGTGCCTGGAGACTACATCCCGGGGAGCTGTTTTTT

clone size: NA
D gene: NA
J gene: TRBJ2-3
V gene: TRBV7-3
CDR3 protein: CASSAGGPSDTQYF
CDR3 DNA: TGTGCCAGCAGCGCCGGCGGGCCCTCAGATACGCAGTATTTT

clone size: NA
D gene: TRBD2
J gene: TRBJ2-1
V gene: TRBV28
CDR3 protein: CASSLALGLAGLNEQFF
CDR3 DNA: TGTGCCAGCAGTTTAGCTCTCGGACTAGCGGGATTGAATGAGCAGTTCTTC

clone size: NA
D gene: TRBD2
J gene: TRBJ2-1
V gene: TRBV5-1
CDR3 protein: CASSLDGGARNEQFF
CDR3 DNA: TGCGCCAGCAGCTTGGACGGGGGGGCCAGGAATGAGCAGTTCTTC

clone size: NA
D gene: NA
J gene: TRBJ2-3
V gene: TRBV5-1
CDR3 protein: CASSNVPTSTDTQYF
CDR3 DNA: TGCGCCAGCAGCAATGTACCCACTAGCACAGATACGCAGTATTTT

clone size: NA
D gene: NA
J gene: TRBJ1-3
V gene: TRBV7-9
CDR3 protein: CASSLARGNTIYF
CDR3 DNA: TGTGCCAGCAGCTTAGCGAGAGGAAACACCATATATTTT

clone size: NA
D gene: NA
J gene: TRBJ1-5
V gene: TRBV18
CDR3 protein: CASSPGHPNQPQHF
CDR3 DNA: TGTGCCAGCTCACCCGGACACCCTAATCAGCCCCAGCATTTT